This T cell receptor (beta chain) was sequenced during a study of blood T cell repertoires in COVID-19. This CDR3 is built from 14 residues. Germline V gene sequence: CDR1 SGHAT, CDR2 FQNNGV. Trimming stripped 4 bases from V and 4 bases from J, with 11 bases between. This clone is a singleton in its sample. Participant age was roughly 18 to 89 years, and participants resided in 24 US areas. Authors' processing steps: Quantification of nucleated cells was approximated via reference gene primer amplification. This table comes from immunoSEQ multiplex PCR, and its TCRdb copy is limited to in-frame clones, with some not included. V, J and clone size were drawn from that table, and D and trimming were deduced from the DNA. Among 130,000 or so clones listed, about 88% were seen once.

This TCR was recovered from a man aged 35 to 55 with acute COVID-19. Sequencing was done on a sample of PBMCs or T cells enriched from blood (not recorded which). This chain connects TRBV11-2 to TRBJ2-1; no clear D gene. CDR3 sequence (DNA): TGTGCCAGCAGCTCCCAAGACAAATACAATGAGCAGTTCTTC. It yields the protein CASSSQDKYNEQFF.